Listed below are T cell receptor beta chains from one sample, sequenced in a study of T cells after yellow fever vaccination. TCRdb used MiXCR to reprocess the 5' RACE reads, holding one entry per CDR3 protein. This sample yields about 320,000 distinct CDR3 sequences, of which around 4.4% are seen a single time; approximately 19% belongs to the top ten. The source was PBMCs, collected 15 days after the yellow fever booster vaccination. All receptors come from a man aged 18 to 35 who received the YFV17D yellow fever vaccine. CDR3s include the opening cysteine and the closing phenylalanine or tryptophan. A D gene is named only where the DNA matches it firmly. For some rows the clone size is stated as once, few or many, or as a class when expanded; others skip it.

TGTGCCAGCAGCCCGAGGGGGGCACAGCCCCAGCATTTT	CASSPRGAQPQHF	-	-	TRBV3-1	TRBJ1-5
TGTGCCAGCTCCGCCGGGACTCGGAATCAGCCCCAGCATTTT	CASSAGTRNQPQHF	-	-	TRBV18	TRBJ1-5
TGCGCCAGCAGCCAAGAAGGCAACGGGCTCTACGAGCAGTACTTC	CASSQEGNGLYEQYF	-	-	TRBV4-3	TRBJ2-7
TGTGCCAGCAAAATCGGGACACCTAATGAAAAACTGTTTTTT	CASKIGTPNEKLFF	-	-	TRBV5-5	TRBJ1-4
TGTGCCACCAGTGATTTCCTCGATTGGGGGATTGAGGGGCAGTACTTC	CATSDFLDWGIEGQYF	-	-	TRBV24-1	TRBJ2-7
TGTGCCAGCAGTAACCGGGACAGGCCAGTCACTGAAGCTTTCTTT	CASSNRDRPVTEAFF	TRBD1	few	TRBV27	TRBJ1-1
TGCAGCGTTAAGCCCGAGGGCCAGAGGGGCTACACCTTC	CSVKPEGQRGYTF	-	-	TRBV29-1	TRBJ1-2
TGCGCCAGCAGCGCCGCAAGCGGGGGCCTGTATGAGCAGTTCTTC	CASSAASGGLYEQFF	TRBD2	many	TRBV5-1	TRBJ2-1
TGCGCCAGCAGTGAGTTTCGGGAGCACCCTTTATCCTACGAGCAGTACTTC	CASSEFREHPLSYEQYF	-	many	TRBV10-1	TRBJ2-7
TGTGCCAGCAGTGTGCAGGCCCGGGAGACTGAAGCTTTCTTT	CASSVQARETEAFF	-	-	TRBV2	TRBJ1-1
TGCAGTGTTAGACGTGGGGCTGGAAACACCATATATTTT	CSVRRGAGNTIYF	-	many	TRBV20-1	TRBJ1-3
TGTGCCAGCAGTTACGGCGGAGGGGAGCCCCAGCATTTT	CASSYGGGEPQHF	-	many	TRBV6-6	TRBJ1-5
TGTGCCAGCAGACCACAAATGGAGACCCAGTACTTC	CASRPQMETQYF	-	few	TRBV7-8	TRBJ2-5